The 29 T cell receptor beta chains listed next were all sequenced from one sample in a study of CD8 T cells in Susac syndrome. RNA totalling roughly 0.5 to 1 ug underwent reverse transcription with random hexamers. Using its own MiXCR run on the immunoSEQ multiplex PCR reads, TCRdb lists one record per CDR3 protein. The sample includes approximately 120,000 distinct CDR3 sequences, about 93% seen only once; the top ten take 0.13% to 0.15%. Material: CD4+ T cells from PBMCs. The receptors come from a human donor in good health.

The chain recombines TRBV7-3 with TRBJ1-1; D is undetermined. This CDR3 has 13 amino acids. The V gene lost 0 bases and the J gene lost 7 bases, with 9 bases spanning the gap. Germline CDR1 is SGHTA and CDR2 is FQGTGA. The CDR3 DNA is TGTGCCAGCAGCTTAACGGATCGGGATGAAGCTTTCTTT. This encodes CASSLTDRDEAFF.

The chain recombines TRBV6-5 with TRBJ1-3; TRBD1 matches at 9 bases. Per the germline V gene, CDR1 is MNHEY and CDR2 is SVGAGI. V lost 9 bases, J lost 5 bases, and 5 bases stayed unmatched. The CDR3 runs to 13 residues. The CDR3 sequence is CASTGQGRNTIYF. For the CDR3, the DNA is TGTGCCAGTACGGGACAGGGAAGAAACACCATATATTTT.

The chain couples TRBV14 to TRBJ1-1, with a tentative D call TRBD1 (5 bases). In germline, CDR1 is SGHDN, CDR2 FVKESK. Deletions cut 4 bases from V and 7 bases from J, with 13 bases between. This CDR3 region has 13 residues. The DNA of the CDR3 is TGTGCCAGCAGCCTATGGGCGGGGGTTGAAGCTTTCTTT. Protein: CASSLWAGVEAFF.

The table lists this clonotype with a count of one. The chain links TRBV5-1 to TRBJ2-7; D might be TRBD1 or TRBD2, each matching 5 bases. CDR1 is SGHRS and CDR2 is YFSETQ in the germline V gene. The CDR3 runs 14 residues. Trimming pared 4 bases from V and 3 bases from J, leaving 14 bases between. CDR3 loop: CASSTGPANYEQYF. CDR3 DNA: TGCGCCAGCAGCACGGGACCGGCTAACTACGAGCAGTACTTC.

The chain uses TRBV12-3 or TRBV12-4 and TRBJ1-2; the D gene is possibly TRBD1 (5 bases). The CDR3 totals 13 residues. V was pared by 8 bases and J by 4 bases, with 14 bases between. The CDR3 protein is CASGAAIAYGYTF. The CDR3 region has the DNA TGTGCCAGCGGGGCAGCCATCGCCTATGGCTACACCTTC.

The genes are TRBV20-1 and TRBJ2-5; the D call may be TRBD1 or TRBD2 (5 bases each). With 3 bases removed from V and 5 bases from J, the gap between germline ends came to 7 bases. The CDR3 sequence is 11 residues long. The germline CDR1 and CDR2 sequences are DFQATT and SNEGSKA (reference sequence). DNA for the CDR3: TGCAGTGCTAGCTGGGACGAGACCCAGTACTTC. Amino acids: CSASWDETQYF.

This sequence joins TRBV7-2 and TRBJ2-7, with 7 bases identical to TRBD2. CDR3 size: 15 residues. The V and J ends lost 5 bases and 0 bases, in that order; junction bases with no gene match: 7. The germline V gene has CDR1 SGHTA and CDR2 FQGNSA. The CDR3 DNA is TGTGCCAGCAGCCTTATAGCGGGCAACTCCTACGAGCAGTACTTC. It codes for CASSLIAGNSYEQYF.

V gene TRBV6-2 or TRBV6-3 combines with J gene TRBJ1-5; D gene unclear. CDR1 and CDR2 (germline): MNHEY, SVGEGT. The CDR3 sequence is 16 residues long. V dropped 0 bases and J dropped 0 bases, with 9 bases sitting between them. The CDR3: CASSYSSISSNQPQHF. Here the CDR3 DNA reads TGTGCCAGCAGTTACTCAAGTATTTCTAGCAATCAGCCCCAGCATTTT.

This rearrangement joins TRBV5-4 to TRBJ2-1, with 11 bases fitting TRBD2. Trimming removed 2 bases from V and 3 bases from J; junction bases left unmatched: 4. There are 16 residues in the CDR3. Germline CDR1 and CDR2: SGHNT and YYREEE (reference sequence). CDR3 sequence (DNA): TGTGCCAGCAGCTTCGCCGGGACTAGCGGCTACAATGAGCAGTTCTTC. The encoded protein is CASSFAGTSGYNEQFF.

CDR3: CAWSRDRYEQYF. DNA for the CDR3: TGTGCCTGGAGTAGGGATCGGTACGAGCAGTACTTC. The rearrangement joins TRBV30 to TRBJ2-7; D is unclear. V shed 2 bases and J shed 4 bases, with 9 bases lying between them. The CDR3 covers 12 residues. From germline, CDR1 is GTSNPN and CDR2 SVGIG (reference sequence).

The CDR3 here is CASSPQGSNQPQHF. The CDR3 bases are TGTGCCAGCTCACCCCAGGGGAGCAATCAGCCCCAGCATTTT. The genes are TRBV18 and TRBJ1-5, with D tentatively TRBD1 (6 bases). This CDR3 has 14 amino acids. V dropped 3 bases and J dropped 1 base, with 7 bases sitting between them. Germline assignment: CDR1 KGHSH and CDR2 LQKENI.

This sequence joins TRBV7-2 and TRBJ2-7, with D perhaps matching TRBD2 (6 bases). Germline loops: CDR1 SGHTA, CDR2 FQGNSA. V lost 0 bases to trimming and J lost 6 bases, with 6 bases between them. The CDR3 runs 12 residues. CDR3 in DNA: TGTGCCAGCAGCTTAGCGACTAGCGAGCAGTACTTC. Its translation is CASSLATSEQYF.

V and J are TRBV29-1 and TRBJ1-3; D not certain. From germline, CDR1 is SQVTM and CDR2 ANQGSEA. The germline V and J ends were trimmed by 6 bases and 0 bases, with 6 bases remaining between them. The CDR3 consists of 12 residues. The CDR3 bases are TGCAGCGTGAGGATCTCTGGAAACACCATATATTTT. Amino acid sequence: CSVRISGNTIYF.

The chain links TRBV7-2 to TRBJ2-1, with D maybe TRBD2 (6 bases). Germline CDR1 reads SGHTA; CDR2 reads FQGNSA. The V end was cut by 2 bases, the J end by 0 bases, with 20 bases between. The CDR3 is 19 residues long. CDR3 DNA sequence: TGTGCCAGCAGCTTAAGTCACGCGGCGGGAACCTCCTCCTACAATGAGCAGTTCTTC. It specifies CASSLSHAAGTSSYNEQFF.

The J gene is TRBJ1-3, the V gene TRBV29-1; D is unclear. Trimming took 4 bases from V and 0 from J, leaving 10 bases between them. Germline CDR1 is SQVTM and CDR2 is ANQGSEA. This CDR3 spans 14 amino acids. This CDR3 reads CSVAESHSGNTIYF. The DNA for the CDR3 is TGCAGCGTTGCAGAAAGCCACTCTGGAAACACCATATATTTT.

This chain's CDR3 is CASSQDHGHMNTEAFF. Here the CDR3 DNA reads TGTGCCAGCAGCCAAGACCATGGACATATGAACACTGAAGCTTTCTTT. The chain is built from TRBV14 and TRBJ1-1; weak D call: TRBD1 (5 bases). The germline V gene has CDR1 SGHDN and CDR2 FVKESK. V was cut by 0 bases and J by 0 bases, with 11 bases left in between. The CDR3 totals 16 residues.

CDR3: CASSLLGAYEQYF. The CDR3 bases are TGTGCCAGCAGCCTCCTCGGGGCCTACGAGCAGTACTTC. The V and J genes are TRBV13 and TRBJ2-7; TRBD2 is a possible D gene (5 bases). V dropped 5 bases and J dropped 2 bases, with 10 bases sitting between them. Per the germline V gene, CDR1 is PRHDT and CDR2 is FYEKMQ (reference sequence). The CDR3 length is 13 residues.

This clonotype was counted only a few times. This chain connects TRBV3-1 to TRBJ2-7, with D possibly being TRBD2 (6 bases). Germline loops: CDR1 LGHDT, CDR2 YNNKEL (reference sequence). The germline V and J ends were trimmed by 0 bases and 6 bases, with 12 bases remaining between them. This CDR3 has 14 residues. DNA for the CDR3: TGTGCCAGCAGCCAAGATATGACGGGAGTCGAGCAGTACTTC. It specifies CASSQDMTGVEQYF.

In this sample, this clonotype turned up once. The rearrangement uses TRBV19 and TRBJ1-1; D is unclear. Deletions cut 3 bases from V and 10 bases from J, with 12 bases between. The germline V gene has CDR1 LNHDA and CDR2 SQIVND (reference sequence). The CDR3 has 12 residues. CDR3 in amino acids: CASSIRASPAFF. CDR3 coding DNA: TGTGCCAGTAGTATTCGGGCCAGCCCAGCTTTCTTT.

This clonotype was seen a few times. J is TRBJ2-7 and V is TRBV3-1; 10 nucleotides line up with TRBD1. This CDR3 has 14 amino acids. The germline V gene has CDR1 LGHDT and CDR2 YNNKEL (reference sequence). Trimming at V came to 4 bases and at J to 4 bases, leaving 4 bases not matched to a gene. Here the CDR3 DNA reads TGTGCCAGCAGCCCGAGACAGGGGGCGTACGAGCAGTACTTC. Translating gives CASSPRQGAYEQYF.

J is TRBJ2-1 and V is TRBV29-1, with D possibly matching TRBD1 (5 bases). Germline V gene sequence: CDR1 SQVTM, CDR2 ANQGSEA. V dropped 1 base and J dropped 6 bases, with 7 bases sitting between them. The CDR3 consists of 12 residues. The CDR3, as DNA: TGCAGCGTTGAAGGCAGGGCCAATGAGCAGTTCTTC. This gives the protein CSVEGRANEQFF.

This clonotype was observed once. This rearrangement joins TRBV6-2 or TRBV6-3 to TRBJ1-1, with TRBD1 as a possible D gene (5 bases). Between the trimmed V and J ends, which lost 7 bases and 6 bases, there was a span of 18 bases. The germline CDR1 and CDR2 sequences are MNHEY and SVGEGT. The CDR3 loop spans 14 amino acids. DNA of the CDR3: TGTGCCAGCAATAACCCGGGGGTAGGAGCTGAAGCTTTCTTT. It codes for CASNNPGVGAEAFF.

Notes on this clonotype: The conserved final phenylalanine or tryptophan is absent from the CDR3, which likely points to a read error. CDR3 DNA: TGCGCCAGCAGCTCCTTGGGTAATAGCAATCAGCCCCAGCATTCT. It encodes CASSSLGNSNQPQHS. The chain joins TRBV5-1 to TRBJ1-5, with no clear D. The V gene lost 3 bases and the J gene lost 0 bases, with 10 bases spanning the gap. CDR3 length: 15 residues. The V gene's germline CDR1 is SGHRS and CDR2 YFSETQ.

The chain couples TRBV12-5 to TRBJ1-1; no clear D. CDR3 length: 14 residues. The V gene lost 5 bases and the J gene lost 3 bases, with 13 bases spanning the gap. Germline values: CDR1 LGHNT, CDR2 FRNRAP. CDR3 coding DNA: TGTGCTAGTGGTCCCCAGCCGGGCTACACTGAAGCTTTCTTT. It specifies CASGPQPGYTEAFF. Full variable domain (remainder filled in from reference TRBV12-5 and TRBJ1-1): DARVTQTPRHKVTEMGQEVTMRCQPILGHNTVFWYRQTMMQGLELLAYFRNRAPLDDSGMPKDRFSAEMPDATLATLKIQPSEPRDSAVYFCASGPQPGYTEAFFGQGTRLTVV.

This clonotype has just one count. This chain joins TRBV19 and TRBJ1-2; 8 bases line up with TRBD1. This CDR3 comprises 16 residues. With V trimmed by 1 base and J by 7 bases, 11 bases remained unmatched. Per the germline V gene, CDR1 is LNHDA and CDR2 is SQIVND (reference sequence). CDR3 in amino acids: CASSIAGQGSTSGYTF. DNA for the CDR3: TGTGCCAGTAGTATAGCCGGACAGGGCTCGACCAGTGGCTACACCTTC.

The chain recombines TRBV7-2 with TRBJ2-6, with D unresolved. The CDR3 contains 18 residues. Trimming left V 5 bases short and J 4 bases short, with 21 bases between. Germline V lookup: CDR1 SGHTA, CDR2 FQGNSA. DNA of the CDR3: TGTGCCAGCAGCCTCAGAGTCCAGGCGGCTTTCGGGGCCAACGTCCTGACTTTC. It yields the protein CASSLRVQAAFGANVLTF.

The chain combines TRBV20-1 with TRBJ2-3; 11 bases match TRBD2. Germline lookup yields CDR1 DFQATT and CDR2 SNEGSKA (reference sequence). This CDR3 contains 15 residues. Losses at the gene ends were 5 bases for V and 2 bases for J; bases not matched to a gene: 6. The CDR3 protein is CSALRTSGFTDTQYF. The CDR3 DNA follows: TGCAGTGCTTTGAGGACTAGCGGGTTCACAGATACGCAGTATTTT.

The chain links TRBV7-8 to TRBJ1-1; D remains unclear. CDR1 SGHVS and CDR2 FQNEAQ come from the germline V gene. The V and J ends lost 5 bases and 7 bases respectively, with 11 bases between them. The CDR3 contains 12 residues. CDR3: CASSLGSDEAFF. CDR3 DNA sequence: TGTGCCAGCAGCCTCGGGTCAGATGAAGCTTTCTTT.

J is TRBJ1-2 and V is TRBV2, with 9 nucleotides matching TRBD1. Germline CDR1 is SNHLY and CDR2 is FYNNEI. The CDR3 is 14 amino acids. CDR3 bases: TGTGCTTCCACGGGGGACAGGGTATTTCAAGGCTACACCTTC. Translating it yields CASTGDRVFQGYTF. Looking up the rest from reference TRBV2 and TRBJ1-2 gives the full variable domain: EPEVTQTPSHQVTQMGQEVILRCVPISNHLYFYWYRQILGQKVEFLVSFYNNEISEKSEIFDDQFSVERPDGSNFTLKIRSTKLEDSAMYFCASTGDRVFQGYTFGSGTRLTVV.